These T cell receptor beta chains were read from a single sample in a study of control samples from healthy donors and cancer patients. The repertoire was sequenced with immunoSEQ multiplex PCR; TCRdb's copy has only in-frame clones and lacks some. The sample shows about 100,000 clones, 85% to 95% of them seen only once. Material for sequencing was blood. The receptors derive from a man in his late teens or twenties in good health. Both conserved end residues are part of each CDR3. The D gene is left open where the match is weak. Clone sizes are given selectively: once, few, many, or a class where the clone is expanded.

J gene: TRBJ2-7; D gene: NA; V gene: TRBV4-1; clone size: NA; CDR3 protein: CASSQEQPYEQYF; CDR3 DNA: TGCGCCAGCAGCCAGGAACAACCCTACGAGCAGTACTTC
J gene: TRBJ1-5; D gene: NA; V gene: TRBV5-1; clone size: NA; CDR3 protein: CASSPGAGDQPQHF; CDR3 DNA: TGCGCCAGCAGCCCCGGGGCAGGGGATCAGCCCCAGCATTTT
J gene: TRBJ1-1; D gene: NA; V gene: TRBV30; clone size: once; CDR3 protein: CAWSERLLEAEAFF; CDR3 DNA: TGTGCCTGGTCGGAACGGCTTTTAGAGGCTGAAGCTTTCTTT
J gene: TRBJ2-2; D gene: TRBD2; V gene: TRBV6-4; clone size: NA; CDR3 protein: CASSELAGGTGELFF; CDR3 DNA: TGTGCCAGCAGTGAACTAGCGGGAGGCACCGGGGAGCTGTTTTTT
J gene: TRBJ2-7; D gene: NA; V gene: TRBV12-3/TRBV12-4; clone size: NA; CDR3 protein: CASSTGTYEQYF; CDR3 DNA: TGTGCCAGCAGTACGGGGACCTACGAGCAGTACTTC
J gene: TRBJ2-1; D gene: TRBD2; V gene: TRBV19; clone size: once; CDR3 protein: CASSKGGESYNEQFF; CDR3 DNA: TGTGCCAGTAGTAAGGGAGGGGAATCCTACAATGAGCAGTTCTTC
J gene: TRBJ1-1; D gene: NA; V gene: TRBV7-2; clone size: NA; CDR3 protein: CASSLHLGLRNTEAFF; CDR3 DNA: TGTGCCAGCAGCTTACATTTGGGCCTAAGGAACACTGAAGCTTTCTTT
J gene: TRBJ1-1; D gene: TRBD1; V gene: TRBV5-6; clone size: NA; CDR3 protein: CASSLSLLGTVNTEAFF; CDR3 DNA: TGTGCCAGCAGCTTGTCCTTACTAGGGACAGTGAACACTGAAGCTTTCTTT
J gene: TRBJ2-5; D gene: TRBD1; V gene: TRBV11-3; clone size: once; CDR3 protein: CASSLRTGGQETQYF; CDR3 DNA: TGTGCCAGCAGCCTAAGGACAGGGGGTCAGGAGACCCAGTACTTC
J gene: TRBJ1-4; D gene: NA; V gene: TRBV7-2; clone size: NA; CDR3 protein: CASSFKRTVNGEKLFF; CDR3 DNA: TGTGCCAGCAGCTTCAAACGGACAGTGAATGGGGAAAAACTGTTTTTT
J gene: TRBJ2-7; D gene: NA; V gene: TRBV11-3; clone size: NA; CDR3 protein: CASSSSIPGYEQYF; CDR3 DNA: TGTGCCAGCAGCTCCAGCATCCCTGGGTACGAGCAGTACTTC
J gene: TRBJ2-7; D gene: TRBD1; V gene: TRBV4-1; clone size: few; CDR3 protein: CASSQVQDRGTEQYF; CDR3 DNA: TGCGCCAGCAGCCAAGTCCAAGACAGGGGAACCGAGCAGTACTTC
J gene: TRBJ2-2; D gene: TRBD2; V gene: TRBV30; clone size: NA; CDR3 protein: CAWSEGLGPGELFF; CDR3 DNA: TGTGCCTGGAGTGAAGGACTAGGCCCCGGGGAGCTGTTTTTT
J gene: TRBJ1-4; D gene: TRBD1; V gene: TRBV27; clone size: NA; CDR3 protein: CASSSWTGQPEKLFF; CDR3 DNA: TGTGCCAGCAGTTCATGGACAGGGCAACCTGAAAAACTGTTTTTT
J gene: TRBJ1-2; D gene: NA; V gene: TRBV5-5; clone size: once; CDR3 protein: CASSSRGGNPYGYTF; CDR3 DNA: TGTGCCAGCAGCTCCCGGGGGGGGAATCCCTATGGCTACACCTTC
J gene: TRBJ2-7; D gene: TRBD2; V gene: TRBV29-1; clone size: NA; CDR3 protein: CSVETMWTSGSREQYF; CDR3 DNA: TGCAGCGTTGAAACTATGTGGACTAGCGGGAGCAGGGAGCAGTACTTC
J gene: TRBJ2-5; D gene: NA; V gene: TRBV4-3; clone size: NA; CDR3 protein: CASSQAIGETQYF; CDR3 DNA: TGCGCCAGCAGCCAGGCTATCGGTGAGACCCAGTACTTC
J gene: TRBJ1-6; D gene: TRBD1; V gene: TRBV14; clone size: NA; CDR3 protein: CASSPRQGGSPLHF; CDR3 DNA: TGTGCCAGCAGCCCTCGACAGGGTGGCTCACCCCTCCACTTT
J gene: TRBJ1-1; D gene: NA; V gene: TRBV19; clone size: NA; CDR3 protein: CATEEGSEAFF; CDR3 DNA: TGTGCCACCGAGGAGGGATCGGAAGCTTTCTTT
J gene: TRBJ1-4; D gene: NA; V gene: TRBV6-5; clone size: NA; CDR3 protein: CASSSTETNEKLFF; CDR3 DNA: TGTGCCAGCAGCTCGACAGAAACTAATGAAAAACTGTTTTTT
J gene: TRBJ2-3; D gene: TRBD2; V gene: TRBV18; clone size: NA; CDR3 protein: CASSPKLASSTDTQYF; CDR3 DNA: TGTGCCAGCTCACCAAAACTAGCGTCTAGCACAGATACGCAGTATTTT
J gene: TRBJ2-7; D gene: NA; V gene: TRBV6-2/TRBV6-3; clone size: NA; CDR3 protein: CASSYSGAYEQYF; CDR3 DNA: TGTGCCAGCAGTTATTCAGGGGCCTACGAGCAGTACTTC
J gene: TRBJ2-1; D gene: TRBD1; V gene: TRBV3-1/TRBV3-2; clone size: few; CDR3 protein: CASSLSRTGDISSYNEQFF; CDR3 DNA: TGTGCCAGCAGCCTTTCTAGGACAGGGGATATTAGCTCCTACAATGAGCAGTTCTTC
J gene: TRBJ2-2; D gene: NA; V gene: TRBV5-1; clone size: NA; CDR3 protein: CASSPGDIREGGELFF; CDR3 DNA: TGCGCCAGCAGCCCAGGGGACATCAGGGAGGGGGGGGAGCTGTTTTTT
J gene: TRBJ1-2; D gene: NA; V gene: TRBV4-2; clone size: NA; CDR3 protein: CASSQDEGTNYGYTF; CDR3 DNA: TGTGCCAGCAGCCAAGATGAGGGGACGAACTATGGCTACACCTTC
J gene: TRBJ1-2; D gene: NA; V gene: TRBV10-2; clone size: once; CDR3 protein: CASSDSYGYTF; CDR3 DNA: TGCGCCAGCAGTGACAGCTATGGCTACACCTTC
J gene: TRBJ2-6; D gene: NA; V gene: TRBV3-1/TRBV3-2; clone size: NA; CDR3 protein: CASSLGSGANVLTF; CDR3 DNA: TGTGCCAGCAGCCTCGGCTCTGGGGCCAACGTCCTGACTTTC
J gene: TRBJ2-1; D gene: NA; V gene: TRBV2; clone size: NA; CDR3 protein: CASRFTIRDLANEQFF; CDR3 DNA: TGTGCCAGCAGGTTTACTATCCGGGACCTAGCGAATGAGCAGTTCTTC
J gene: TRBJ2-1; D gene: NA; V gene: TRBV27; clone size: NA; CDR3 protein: CASSLPGTRNNEQFF; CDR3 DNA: TGTGCCAGCAGTTTACCCGGGACACGTAACAATGAGCAGTTCTTC
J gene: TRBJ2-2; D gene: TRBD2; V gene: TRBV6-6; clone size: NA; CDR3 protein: CASSPYSGRELFF; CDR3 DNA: TGTGCCAGCAGTCCGTATAGCGGGAGGGAGCTGTTTTTT
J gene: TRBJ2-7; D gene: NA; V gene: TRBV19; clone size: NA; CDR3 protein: CASSISRVNEQYF; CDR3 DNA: TGTGCCAGTAGTATATCCAGGGTCAACGAGCAGTACTTC
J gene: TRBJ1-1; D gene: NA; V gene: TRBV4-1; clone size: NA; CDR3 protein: CASSQEQGRAMAFF; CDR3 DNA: TGCGCCAGCAGCCAAGAGCAGGGGCGCGCCATGGCTTTCTTT
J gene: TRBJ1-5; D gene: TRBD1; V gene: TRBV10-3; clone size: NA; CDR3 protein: CAISDAGGTYQPQHF; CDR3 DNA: TGTGCCATCAGTGATGCAGGGGGAACCTATCAGCCCCAGCATTTT
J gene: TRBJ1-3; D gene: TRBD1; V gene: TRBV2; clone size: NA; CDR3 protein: CASTLRDRAGNTIYF; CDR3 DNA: TGTGCCAGCACCTTAAGGGACAGAGCTGGAAACACCATATATTTT
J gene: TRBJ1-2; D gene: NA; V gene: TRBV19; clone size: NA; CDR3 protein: CASSPLLEGTYTF; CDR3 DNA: TGTGCCAGTAGCCCACTTTTGGAGGGAACCTACACCTTC
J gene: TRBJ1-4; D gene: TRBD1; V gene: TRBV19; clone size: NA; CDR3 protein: CASSPTFGTVNEKLFF; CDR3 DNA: TGTGCCAGTAGTCCCACCTTCGGGACAGTAAATGAAAAACTGTTTTTT
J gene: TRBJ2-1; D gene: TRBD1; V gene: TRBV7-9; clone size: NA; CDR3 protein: CASSLAGTVYNEQFF; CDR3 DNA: TGTGCCAGCAGCTTAGCGGGGACAGTCTACAATGAGCAGTTCTTC
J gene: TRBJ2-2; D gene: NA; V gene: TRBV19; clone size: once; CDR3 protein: CASSIERADPGELFF; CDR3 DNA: TGTGCCAGTAGTATTGAGAGGGCCGATCCCGGGGAGCTGTTTTTT
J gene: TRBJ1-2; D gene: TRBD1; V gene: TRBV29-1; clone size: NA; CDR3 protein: CSVIVPGQGGYGYTF; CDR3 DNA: TGCAGCGTTATCGTCCCGGGACAGGGGGGCTATGGCTACACCTTC
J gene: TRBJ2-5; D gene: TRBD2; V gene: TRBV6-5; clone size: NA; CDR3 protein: CASGLAGVGTQYF; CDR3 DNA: TGTGCCAGCGGGCTTGCGGGAGTGGGGACCCAGTACTTC
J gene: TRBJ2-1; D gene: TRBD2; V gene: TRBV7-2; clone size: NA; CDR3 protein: CASSLVAGASPNEQFF; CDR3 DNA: TGTGCCAGCAGCTTAGTCGCGGGAGCTAGTCCCAATGAGCAGTTCTTC
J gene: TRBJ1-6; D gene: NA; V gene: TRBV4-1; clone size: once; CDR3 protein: CASSQVSQGLRTPLHF; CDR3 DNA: TGCGCCAGCAGCCAAGTCTCCCAGGGGCTCAGGACACCCCTCCACTTT
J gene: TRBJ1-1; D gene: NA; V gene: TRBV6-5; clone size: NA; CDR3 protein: CASSYSIRDTEAFF; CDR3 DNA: TGTGCCAGCAGTTACTCGATCCGCGACACTGAAGCTTTCTTT